The T cell receptor beta chain under discussion was sequenced for a study of TIL therapy for anti-PD-1-resistant metastatic lung cancer. The overall study: Patients had a median age of about 55 years (range about 35-80). Study-level findings and limits: The cohort had more treatment-naive, never-smoker and oncogene-addicted patients than typical.

Stated time point: pre-treatment sample, taken before nivolumab and TIL therapy. CDR1 is SSHAT and CDR2 is FNYEAQ in the germline V gene (reference sequence). Trimming at V came to 5 bases and at J to 2 bases, leaving 4 bases not matched to a gene. CDR3 length: 15 amino acids. As regards this clone: No antigen is known for it.

Sequencing used immunoSEQ v3. Each library reached about 2 million read pairs, or about 5-6.5 million at deep level. Only in-frame clones appear in the TCRdb table, and some are missing; sequencing was by immunoSEQ multiplex PCR. The table shows some 57,000 clones, with 87% occurring only once. The receptor was derived from a person aged 25 to 85 with non-small cell lung cancer. The starting material was blood, obtained at baseline. The chain employs TRBV7-7 and TRBJ2-2; 8 bases line up with TRBD1. This CDR3 reads CASSPDRANTGELFF. CDR3 sequence (DNA): TGTGCCAGCAGCCCGGACAGGGCTAACACCGGGGAGCTGTTTTTT.